These 9 T cell receptor beta chains originate from one sample sequenced in a study of T-cell reconstitution after alpha-beta-depleted transplantation in children. The library targeted TCRbeta and was prepared with unique molecular identifiers. TCRdb ran MiXCR on the PCR reads and lists one entry per CDR3 protein. There are about 230,000 distinct CDR3 sequences in the sample; about a tenth occur only once, and about 6.2% lies in the top ten. The sample was PBMCs from the stem cell graft donor, taken from the stem cell graft. These receptor sequences come from a human donor who donated a stem cell graft to a child with acute lymphoblastic leukemia.

This clonotype was picked up many times. The genes are TRBV27 and TRBJ1-1; TRBD1 agrees at 8 bases. The CDR3 contains 14 residues. Germline CDR1 MNHEY, CDR2 SMNVEV (reference sequence). V gave up 6 bases and J gave up 3 bases; unmatched junction bases: 6. CDR3 protein: CASSATGVYTEAFF. CDR3 DNA: TGTGCCAGCAGCGCGACAGGGGTGTACACTGAAGCTTTCTTT.

This chain connects TRBV4-3 to TRBJ2-3; D may be TRBD2 (5 bases). V was pared by 0 bases and J by 0 bases, with 16 bases between. The germline V gene has CDR1 LGHNA and CDR2 YSLEER. This CDR3 is 18 amino acids long. As DNA, the CDR3 is TGCGCCAGCAGCCAAGATGGGGTCCGGGGTGCTAGCACAGATACGCAGTATTTT. Its protein is CASSQDGVRGASTDTQYF.

The V and J genes are TRBV27 and TRBJ1-2; 11 bases fit TRBD1. Germline trimming cut 4 bases from V and 7 bases from J; bases unmatched to any gene: 5. The CDR3 contains 14 residues. Germline loops: CDR1 MNHEY, CDR2 SMNVEV (reference sequence). The CDR3 nucleotides read TGTGCCAGCAGTTCCGGACAGGGGGCTGGTGGCTACACCTTC. Translating it yields CASSSGQGAGGYTF.

The table lists this clonotype with a few counts. The chain uses TRBV12-3 or TRBV12-4 and TRBJ2-7; 7 bases are shared with TRBD1. Trimming at V came to 5 bases and at J to 5 bases, leaving 6 bases not matched to a gene. The CDR3 consists of 13 residues. The CDR3 here is CASSQDRSNEQYF. CDR3 nucleotide sequence: TGTGCCAGCAGTCAGGACAGGAGCAACGAGCAGTACTTC.

The sample holds many counts of this clonotype. V gene TRBV29-1 combines with J gene TRBJ2-2, with 9 positions matching TRBD1. The CDR3 loop spans 13 amino acids. The germline V gene has CDR1 SQVTM and CDR2 ANQGSEA. The V gene end was trimmed by 6 bases and the J gene end by 10 bases; junction bases not matched to a gene: 9. The CDR3 region has the DNA TGCAGCGTGGCACGGACAGGGGAATCGGAGCTGTTTTTT. It yields the protein CSVARTGESELFF.

The chain carries TRBV11-2 and TRBJ2-1, with D uncertain. Germline values: CDR1 SGHAT, CDR2 FQNNGV. The CDR3 consists of 12 residues. Trimming cost V 2 bases and J 14 bases, with 13 bases left between them. In DNA, the CDR3 is TGTGCCAGCAGCTTAACTACGGACCCTGAGTTCTTC. Its protein is CASSLTTDPEFF.

The J gene is TRBJ1-1, the V gene TRBV5-1; D gene uncertain. Germline lookup yields CDR1 SGHRS and CDR2 YFSETQ. The CDR3 is 12 residues long. Trimming stripped 5 bases from V and 1 base from J, with 6 bases between. This CDR3 is CASREWNTEAFF. The CDR3 bases are TGCGCCAGCAGAGAATGGAACACTGAAGCTTTCTTT.

This clonotype was found many times. The chain uses TRBV12-3 or TRBV12-4 and TRBJ1-4, with D perhaps matching TRBD1 (5 bases). The CDR3 has 13 residues. The ends were cut back, 5 bases at V and 8 bases at J, with 12 bases in the middle. The CDR3 DNA reads as TGTGCCAGCAGTACCCGGGACCCAGAAAAACTGTTTTTT. Its protein product is CASSTRDPEKLFF.

The chain employs TRBV7-9 and TRBJ2-5; D not resolved. Germline loops: CDR1 SEHNR, CDR2 FQNEAQ (reference sequence). Trimming removed 2 bases from V and 5 bases from J, with 9 bases in between. The CDR3 is 13 residues long. The CDR3 nucleotides read TGTGCCAGCAGCTTATGGGCGGCGGAGACCCAGTACTTC. This gives the protein CASSLWAAETQYF.